The rows below give T cell receptor beta chains drawn from one sample of a study of T cells in severe cutaneous drug reactions. TCRdb reprocessed the multiplex PCR reads and keeps a single row for each CDR3 protein, giving no DNA. The repertoire table contains 5,000 or so distinct CDR3 sequences. Sequencing input: PBMCs. These TCRs come from a human donor with a severe cutaneous adverse drug reaction. CDR3s include the opening cysteine and the closing phenylalanine or tryptophan. The size field is filled for only some rows; it gives once, few, many or a size class.

>TRBJ2-7|TRBV28|medium-sized
CASSLNYLYEQYF
>TRBJ2-3|TRBV19|-
CASSDRTGTRGTDTQYF
>TRBJ1-2|TRBV4-1|-
CASSQVPGQGVYGYTF
>TRBJ2-5|TRBV30|-
CAWSGADIQETQYF
>TRBJ1-5|TRBV6-1|medium-sized
CASLGTGDQPQHF
>TRBJ2-3|TRBV12-3/TRBV12-4|-
CASSLSGRQAKTDTQYF
>TRBJ2-3|TRBV6-2/TRBV6-3|-
CASSPLLGGVKDTQYF
>TRBJ2-1|TRBV11-2|-
CASSSWTSGTNEQFF
>TRBJ2-2|TRBV4-2|-
CASSPSSGLNTGELFF
>TRBJ2-1|TRBV30|-
CAWTGGGRGYNEQFF
>TRBJ2-7|TRBV27|medium-sized
CASSNPSGTGGYEQYF
>TRBJ2-7|TRBV7-6|-
CASSPREREGRGEQYF
>TRBJ2-7|TRBV4-1|-
CASSQVTGEDEQYF
>TRBJ2-2|TRBV7-3|-
CASSLATGRFGELFF
>TRBJ2-1|TRBV7-3|-
CASSLGLADLNEQFF
>TRBJ2-3|TRBV29-1|-
CSVAAGISSTDTQYF
>TRBJ1-1|TRBV4-1|medium-sized
CASSLAQTGGDTEAFF
>TRBJ1-2|TRBV12-3/TRBV12-4|-
CASSLGGGNGYTF
>TRBJ2-1|TRBV7-9|medium-sized
CASSEYSGLADYEQFF
>TRBJ2-2|TRBV5-1|-
CASHMGGSNTGELFF
>TRBJ2-7|TRBV5-1|-
CASSLETVAYEQYF
>TRBJ2-3|TRBV2|medium-sized
CASSEPDPRTDTQYF
>TRBJ2-1|TRBV11-2|-
CASSGSSSYNEQFF